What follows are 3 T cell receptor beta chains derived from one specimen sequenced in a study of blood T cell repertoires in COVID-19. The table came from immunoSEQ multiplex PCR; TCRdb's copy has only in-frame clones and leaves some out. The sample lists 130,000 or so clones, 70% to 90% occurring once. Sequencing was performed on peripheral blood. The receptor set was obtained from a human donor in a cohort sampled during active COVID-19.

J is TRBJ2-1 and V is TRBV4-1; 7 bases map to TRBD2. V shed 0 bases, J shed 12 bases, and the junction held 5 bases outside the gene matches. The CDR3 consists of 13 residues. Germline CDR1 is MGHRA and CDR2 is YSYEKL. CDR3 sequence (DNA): TGCGCCAGCAGCCAAGAGAGGGGCGGGGGGCAGTTCTTC. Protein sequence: CASSQERGGGQFF.

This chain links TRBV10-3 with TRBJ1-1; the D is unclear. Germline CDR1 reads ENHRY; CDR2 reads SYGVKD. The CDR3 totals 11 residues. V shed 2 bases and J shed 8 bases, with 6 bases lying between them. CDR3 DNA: TGTGCCATCAGTGAGGGAGGGGAAGCTTTCTTT. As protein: CAISEGGEAFF.

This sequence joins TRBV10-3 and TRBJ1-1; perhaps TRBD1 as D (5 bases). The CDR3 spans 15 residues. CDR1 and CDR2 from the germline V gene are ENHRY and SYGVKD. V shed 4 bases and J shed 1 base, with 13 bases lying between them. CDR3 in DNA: TGTGCCATCAGTGGGTTGGGACTCGCGAACACTGAAGCTTTCTTT. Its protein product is CAISGLGLANTEAFF.